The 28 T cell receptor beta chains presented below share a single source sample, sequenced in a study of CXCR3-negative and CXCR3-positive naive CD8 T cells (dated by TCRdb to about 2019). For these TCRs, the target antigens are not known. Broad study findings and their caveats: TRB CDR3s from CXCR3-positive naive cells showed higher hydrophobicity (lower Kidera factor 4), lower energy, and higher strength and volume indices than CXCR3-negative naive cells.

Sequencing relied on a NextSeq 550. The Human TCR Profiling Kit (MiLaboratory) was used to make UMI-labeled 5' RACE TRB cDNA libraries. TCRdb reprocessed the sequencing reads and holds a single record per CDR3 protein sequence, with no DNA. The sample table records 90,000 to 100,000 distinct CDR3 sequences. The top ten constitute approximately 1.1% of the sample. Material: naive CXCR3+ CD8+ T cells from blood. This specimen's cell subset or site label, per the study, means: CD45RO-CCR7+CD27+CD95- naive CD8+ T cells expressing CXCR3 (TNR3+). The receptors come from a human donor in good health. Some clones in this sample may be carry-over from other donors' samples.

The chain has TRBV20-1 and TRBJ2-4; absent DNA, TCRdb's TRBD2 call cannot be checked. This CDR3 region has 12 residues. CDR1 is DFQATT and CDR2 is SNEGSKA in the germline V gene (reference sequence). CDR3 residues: CSAPGPRNIQYF.

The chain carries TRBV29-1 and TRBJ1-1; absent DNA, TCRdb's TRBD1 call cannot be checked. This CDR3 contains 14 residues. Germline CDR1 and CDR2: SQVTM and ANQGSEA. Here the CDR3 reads CSVQEGEWNTEAFF. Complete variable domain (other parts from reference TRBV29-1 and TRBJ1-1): SAVISQKPSRDICQRGTSLTIQCQVDSQVTMMFWYRQQPGQSLTLIATANQGSEATYESGFVIDKFPISRPNLTFSTLTVSNMSPEDSSIYLCSVQEGEWNTEAFFGQGTRLTVV.

This CDR3 is CASSLVGSSGGLAYEQYF. The chain joins TRBV7-2 to TRBJ2-7; TCRdb's assignment of TRBD2 cannot be checked, as there is no DNA. The CDR3 is made up of 18 amino acids. Germline V gene sequence: CDR1 SGHTA, CDR2 FQGNSA.

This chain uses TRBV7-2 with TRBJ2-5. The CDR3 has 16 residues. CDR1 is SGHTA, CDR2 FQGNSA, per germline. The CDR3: CASSSLVGGNQETQYF.

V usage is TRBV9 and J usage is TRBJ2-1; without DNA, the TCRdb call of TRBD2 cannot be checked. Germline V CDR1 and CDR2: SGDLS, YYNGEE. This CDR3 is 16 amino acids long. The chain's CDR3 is CASSVRNTLPYNEQFF.

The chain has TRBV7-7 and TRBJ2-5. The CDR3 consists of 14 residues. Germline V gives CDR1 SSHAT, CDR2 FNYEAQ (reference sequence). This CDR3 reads CASNVDRDQETQYF.

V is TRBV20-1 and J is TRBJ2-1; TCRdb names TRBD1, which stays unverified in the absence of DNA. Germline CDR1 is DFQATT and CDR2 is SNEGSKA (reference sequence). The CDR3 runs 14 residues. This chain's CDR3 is CSVNRDRDYNEQFF.

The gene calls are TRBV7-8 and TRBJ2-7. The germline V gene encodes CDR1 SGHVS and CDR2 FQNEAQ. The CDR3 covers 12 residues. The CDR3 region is CASSTPSYEQYF.

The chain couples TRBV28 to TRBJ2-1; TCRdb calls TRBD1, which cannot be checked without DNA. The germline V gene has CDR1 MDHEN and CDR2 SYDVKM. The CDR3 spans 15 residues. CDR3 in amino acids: CASSFGQGHYNEQFF.

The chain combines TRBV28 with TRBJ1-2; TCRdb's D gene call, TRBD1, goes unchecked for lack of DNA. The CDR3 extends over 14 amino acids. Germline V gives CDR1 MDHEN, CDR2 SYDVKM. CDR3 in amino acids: CASSPPGGLNGYTF.

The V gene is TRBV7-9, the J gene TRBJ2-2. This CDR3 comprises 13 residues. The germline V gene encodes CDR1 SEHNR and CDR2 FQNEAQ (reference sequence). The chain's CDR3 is CASGFSDTGELFF.

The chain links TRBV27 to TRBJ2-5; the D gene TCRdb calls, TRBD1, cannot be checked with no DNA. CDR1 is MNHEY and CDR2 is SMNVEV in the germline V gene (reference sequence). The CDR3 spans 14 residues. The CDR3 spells CASSEQGAGETQYF.

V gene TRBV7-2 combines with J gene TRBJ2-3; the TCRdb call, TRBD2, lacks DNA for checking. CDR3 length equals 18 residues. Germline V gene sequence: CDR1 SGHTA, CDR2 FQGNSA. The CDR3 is CASSPPEGAGGRTDTQCF.

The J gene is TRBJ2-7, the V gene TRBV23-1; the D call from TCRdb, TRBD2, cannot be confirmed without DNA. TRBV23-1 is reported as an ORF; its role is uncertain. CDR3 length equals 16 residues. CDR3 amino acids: CASSRGTQPSSYEQYF.

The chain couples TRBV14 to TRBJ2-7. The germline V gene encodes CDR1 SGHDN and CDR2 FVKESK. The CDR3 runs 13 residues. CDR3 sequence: CASSHNSYYEQYF.

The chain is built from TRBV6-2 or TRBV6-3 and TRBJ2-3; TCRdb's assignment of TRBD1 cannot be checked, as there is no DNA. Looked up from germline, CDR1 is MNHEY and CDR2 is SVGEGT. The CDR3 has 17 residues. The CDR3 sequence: CASSYDFGQLPGDTQYF.

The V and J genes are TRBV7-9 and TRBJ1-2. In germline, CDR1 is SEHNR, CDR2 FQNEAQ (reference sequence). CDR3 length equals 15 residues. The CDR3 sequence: CASSDSYPLEGGYTF.

Here the CDR3 reads CASSLSPGTVMGEQYF. This chain links TRBV7-9 with TRBJ2-7; the D call from TCRdb, TRBD1, cannot be confirmed without DNA. CDR3 length equals 16 residues. Germline V gene lookup returns CDR1 SEHNR and CDR2 FQNEAQ (reference sequence). The variable domain in full, completed from reference TRBV7-9 and TRBJ2-7, reads DTGVSQNPRHKITKRGQNVTFRCDPISEHNRLYWYRQTLGQGPEFLTYFQNEAQLEKSRLLSDRFSAERPKGSFSTLEIQRTEQGDSAMYLCASSLSPGTVMGEQYFGPGTRLTVT.

The chain's CDR3 is CASRSLKDGLSYEQYF. This chain joins TRBV7-9 and TRBJ2-7; TCRdb gives TRBD2 as the D gene, but with no DNA this cannot be confirmed. The CDR3 loop spans 16 amino acids. Germline CDR1 SEHNR, CDR2 FQNEAQ (reference sequence).

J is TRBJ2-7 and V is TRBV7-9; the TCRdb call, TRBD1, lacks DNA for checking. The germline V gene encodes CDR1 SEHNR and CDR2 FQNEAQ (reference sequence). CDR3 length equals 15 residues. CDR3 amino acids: CASTPPGGIGYEQYF.

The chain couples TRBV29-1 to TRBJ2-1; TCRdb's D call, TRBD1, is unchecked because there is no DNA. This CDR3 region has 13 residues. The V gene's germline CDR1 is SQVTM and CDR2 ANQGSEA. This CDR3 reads CSEGDSGNNEQFF.

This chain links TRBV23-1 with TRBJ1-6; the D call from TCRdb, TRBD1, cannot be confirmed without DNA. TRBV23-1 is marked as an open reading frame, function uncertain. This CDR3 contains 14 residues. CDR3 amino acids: CASSQSVGGSPLHF.

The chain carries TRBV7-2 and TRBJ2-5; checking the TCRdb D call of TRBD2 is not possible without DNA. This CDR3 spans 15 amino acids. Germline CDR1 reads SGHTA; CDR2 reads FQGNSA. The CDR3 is CASRNPGPEKETQYF.

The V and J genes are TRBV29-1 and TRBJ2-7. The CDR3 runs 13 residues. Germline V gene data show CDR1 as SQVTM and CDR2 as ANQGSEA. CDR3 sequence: CSVSKDLKYEQYF.

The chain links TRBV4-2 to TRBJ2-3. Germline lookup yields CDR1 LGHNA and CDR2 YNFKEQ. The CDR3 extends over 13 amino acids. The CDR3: CASSSETGDTQYF.

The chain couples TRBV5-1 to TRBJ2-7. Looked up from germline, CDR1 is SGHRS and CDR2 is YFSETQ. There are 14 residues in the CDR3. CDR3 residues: CASSLVQLSYEQYF.

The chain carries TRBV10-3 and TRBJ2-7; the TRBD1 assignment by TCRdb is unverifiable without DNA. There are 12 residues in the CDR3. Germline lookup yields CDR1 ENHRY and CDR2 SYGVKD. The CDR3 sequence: CAILGTGAEQYF.

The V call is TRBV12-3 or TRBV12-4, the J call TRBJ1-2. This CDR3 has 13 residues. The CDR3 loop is CASSFGVGYGYTF.